Presented here are 7 T cell receptor beta chains from one specimen sequenced in a study of PD-1 and CTLA-4 blockade in melanoma. Profiling relied on immunoSEQ multiplex PCR, and the TCRdb table lists in-frame clones only, not all of them. The table has tens of thousands of clones, roughly 90% seen once. Sequences were derived from CD8+ T cells from peripheral blood, sampled from a patient given anti-PD-1 treatment. Receptor source: a human donor with melanoma.

V gene TRBV28 combines with J gene TRBJ2-7; the match to TRBD2 covers 8 bases. Looked up from germline, CDR1 is MDHEN and CDR2 is SYDVKM. The CDR3 contains 16 residues. The V and J ends lost 3 bases and 0 bases, in that order; junction bases with no gene match: 7. CDR3 DNA: TGTGCCAGCAGTTTCCCTACTAGCGGCGACTCCTACGAGCAGTACTTC. Translated, it gives CASSFPTSGDSYEQYF.

J is TRBJ2-3 and V is TRBV6-2 or TRBV6-3, with 8 bases lining up with TRBD1. The CDR3 sequence is 17 residues long. Germline CDR1 reads MNHEY; CDR2 reads SVGEGT. V was clipped by 2 bases and J by 3 bases; unmatched bases: 10. The CDR3 sequence: CASSYKMGQAVTDTQYF. CDR3 nucleotide sequence: TGTGCCAGCAGTTACAAAATGGGACAGGCAGTAACAGATACGCAGTATTTT.

The rearrangement links TRBV5-1 to TRBJ2-3; D is perhaps TRBD1 or TRBD2 (5 bases each). In germline, CDR1 is SGHRS, CDR2 YFSETQ. The CDR3 runs to 16 residues. V was pared by 4 bases and J by 0 bases, with 15 bases between. The CDR3 DNA reads TGCGCCAGCAGCCTCCCCCTGGGGGACAGCACAGATACGCAGTATTTT. This encodes CASSLPLGDSTDTQYF.

J is TRBJ2-3 and V is TRBV24-1, with D possibly being TRBD1 (6 bases). The CDR3 spans 18 residues. The V gene lost 1 base and the J gene lost 3 bases, with 19 bases spanning the gap. Germline lookup yields CDR1 KGHDR and CDR2 SFDVKD. This chain's CDR3 is CATSDFDLRGEGTDTQYF. The CDR3 DNA sequence: TGTGCCACCAGTGATTTTGACCTCAGGGGAGAGGGGACAGATACGCAGTATTTT.

The rearrangement uses TRBV5-4 and TRBJ2-5; D perhaps matches TRBD1 (6 bases). Germline CDR1 and CDR2: SGHNT and YYREEE (reference sequence). The CDR3 extends over 13 amino acids. V was shortened by 4 bases and J by 3 bases, with 10 bases between the two germline ends. CDR3 DNA sequence: TGTGCCAGCAGCGATAGGACAGAAGAGACCCAGTACTTC. This encodes CASSDRTEETQYF.

The gene calls are TRBV28 and TRBJ1-1, with D possibly TRBD1 on 6 matching bases. The CDR3 runs 16 residues. Trimming stripped 3 bases from V and 3 bases from J, with 17 bases between. Per the germline V gene, CDR1 is MDHEN and CDR2 is SYDVKM. As DNA, the CDR3 is TGTGCCAGCAGTTTCCTGGGGGAAGGGGGGGACACTGAAGCTTTCTTT. It is translated as CASSFLGEGGDTEAFF. The variable domain in full, completed from reference TRBV28 and TRBJ1-1, reads DVKVTQSSRYLVKRTGEKVFLECVQDMDHENMFWYRQDPGLGLRLIYFSYDVKMKEKGDIPEGYSVSREKKERFSLILESASTNQTSMYLCASSFLGEGGDTEAFFGQGTRLTVV.

The chain recombines TRBV10-3 with TRBJ2-3; 12 positions match TRBD2. This CDR3 contains 18 residues. The junction had 10 bases not matched to a gene; V was cut back by 3 bases and J by 3 bases. Germline CDR1 reads ENHRY; CDR2 reads SYGVKD. CDR3 in DNA: TGTGCCATCAGTGACCTAGCGGGGGGGCCCTCCAGGACAGATACGCAGTATTTT. Its protein is CAISDLAGGPSRTDTQYF.